Listed here are 31 T cell receptor beta chains from one sample, sequenced in a study of blood T cells in healthy people across ages. A second 7 to 11 cycle PCR used barcoded and J-beta primers. Using its own MiXCR run on the 5' RACE reads, TCRdb lists one record per CDR3 protein. The sample records some 900,000 distinct CDR3 sequences, under 50% being singletons. Sequencing was performed on blood. Every receptor here comes from a young man in good health.

The rearrangement uses TRBV3-1 and TRBJ1-2; 9 bases agree with TRBD1. The germline CDR1 and CDR2 sequences are LGHDT and YNNKEL (reference sequence). Trimming cost V 3 bases and J 0 bases; bases outside gene matches: 5. This CDR3 has 16 residues. This CDR3 reads CASSQGGTGTNYGYTF. The CDR3 DNA reads TGTGCCAGCAGCCAGGGCGGGACAGGGACTAACTATGGCTACACCTTC.

V usage is TRBV7-9 and J usage is TRBJ2-5, with D perhaps matching TRBD1 (6 bases). V was trimmed by 5 bases and J by 7 bases, leaving 17 bases between them. The CDR3 has 14 amino acids. CDR1 and CDR2 from the germline V gene are SEHNR and FQNEAQ (reference sequence). The CDR3 sequence is CASSDNSEGGTQYF. CDR3 nucleotides: TGTGCCAGCAGCGACAATAGTGAAGGGGGGACCCAGTACTTC.

The chain combines TRBV6-5 with TRBJ2-7, with D perhaps TRBD2 (6 bases). The DNA end is more similar to TRBJ2-5, so the J call may be wrong. Germline values: CDR1 MNHEY, CDR2 SVGAGI. The CDR3 consists of 12 residues. Written as DNA, the CDR3 is TGTGCCAGCAGAAACGGGGGAGGGACCCAGTACTTC. Amino acids: CASRNGGGTQYF.

The rearrangement joins TRBV28 to TRBJ1-2, with 11 bases identical to TRBD1. The germline V gene has CDR1 MDHEN and CDR2 SYDVKM. V was pared by 6 bases and J by 1 base, with 4 bases of the junction left unmatched. The CDR3 consists of 15 residues. The CDR3 here is CASRGQGARNYGYTF. In nucleotides, the CDR3 is TGTGCCAGCAGAGGACAGGGGGCGCGTAACTATGGCTACACCTTC.

The chain recombines TRBV6-5 with TRBJ2-1; 11 nucleotides align to TRBD1. The CDR3 sequence is 15 residues long. V shed 3 bases and J 8 bases; nucleotides not matched to a gene: 6. Germline V gene sequence: CDR1 MNHEY, CDR2 SVGAGI. The CDR3 protein is CASSYGQGAADEQFF. CDR3 bases: TGTGCCAGCAGTTATGGACAGGGGGCGGCTGATGAGCAGTTCTTC.

The genes are TRBV29-1 and TRBJ2-1, with unresolved D. Per the germline V gene, CDR1 is SQVTM and CDR2 is ANQGSEA. V was trimmed by 3 bases and J by 0 bases, leaving 12 bases between them. The CDR3 consists of 15 residues. The CDR3: CSVDPGTSSYNEQFF. For the CDR3, the DNA is TGCAGCGTTGATCCGGGCACGAGCTCCTACAATGAGCAGTTCTTC.

This clonotype appeared a few times. This chain connects TRBV10-3 to TRBJ1-1; possible D gene TRBD1, 6 bases. CDR1 is ENHRY and CDR2 is SYGVKD in the germline V gene. The V end was cut by 10 bases, the J end by 0 bases, with 12 bases between. The CDR3 contains 13 residues. In nucleotides, the CDR3 is TGTGCCACCGGAGGGGGGATGAACACTGAAGCTTTCTTT. Translating gives CATGGGMNTEAFF.

This clonotype occurred a few times. The CDR3 DNA is TGTGCCAGCAGCTTAGAGTACAGGGGAGACTATGGCTACACCTTC. Protein: CASSLEYRGDYGYTF. The chain has TRBV7-2 and TRBJ1-2; TRBD1 matches 7 bases. Germline V gene lookup returns CDR1 SGHTA and CDR2 FQGNSA. This CDR3 spans 15 amino acids. Unmatched junction bases numbered 5, after V lost 1 base and J lost 3 bases.

This clonotype was seen only a few times. V is TRBV19 and J is TRBJ1-2, with D hard to call. V lost 11 bases and J lost 1, with 11 bases in between. The germline V gene encodes CDR1 LNHDA and CDR2 SQIVND (reference sequence). The CDR3 totals 12 residues. CDR3 in DNA: TGTGCCGCGGAAGGAATTAACTATGGCTACACCTTC. This gives the protein CAAEGINYGYTF. Filled out from reference TRBV19 and TRBJ1-2, the complete variable domain reads DGGITQSPKYLFRKEGQNVTLSCEQNLNHDAMYWYRQDPGQGLRLIYYSQIVNDFQKGDIAEGYSVSREKKESFPLTVTSAQKNPTAFYLCAAEGINYGYTFGSGTRLTVV.

This clonotype was picked up many times. The V gene is TRBV27, the J gene TRBJ1-6; D gene ambiguous. Trimming took 3 bases from V and 5 from J, leaving 5 bases between them. The germline V gene encodes CDR1 MNHEY and CDR2 SMNVEV (reference sequence). The CDR3 covers 13 residues. Written as DNA, the CDR3 is TGTGCCAGCAGTTTTGAGCATAATTCACCCCTCCACTTT. This translates into CASSFEHNSPLHF.

The chain carries TRBV7-9 and TRBJ2-1, with TRBD2 matching 9 bases. CDR3 length equals 16 residues. V lost 5 bases, J lost 0 bases, and 5 bases stayed unmatched. Germline V gene data show CDR1 as SEHNR and CDR2 as FQNEAQ (reference sequence). CDR3: CASSLVAGDSYNEQFF. As DNA, the CDR3 is TGTGCCAGCAGCCTGGTAGCGGGGGACTCCTACAATGAGCAGTTCTTC.

This clonotype was counted between two and nine times. J is TRBJ2-6 and V is TRBV20-1; a possible D gene is TRBD1 (5 bases). The CDR3 loop spans 13 amino acids. CDR1 and CDR2 (germline): DFQATT, SNEGSKA (reference sequence). The germline V and J ends were trimmed by 5 bases and 6 bases, with 11 bases remaining between them. The CDR3 here is CSAWGGEANVLTF. CDR3 DNA: TGCAGTGCTTGGGGCGGAGAGGCCAACGTCCTGACTTTC.

The chain has TRBV6-2 or TRBV6-3 and TRBJ2-5, with 9 bases identical to TRBD1. The CDR3 runs to 15 residues. Germline CDR1 MNHEY, CDR2 SVGEGT. V lost 5 bases, J lost 5 bases, and 9 bases stayed unmatched. CDR3 DNA: TGTGCCAGCAGTCCCATATCCGGGACAGGGGAGACCCAGTACTTC. Amino acids: CASSPISGTGETQYF.

The chain carries TRBV6-1 and TRBJ2-3, with 11 nucleotides matching TRBD1. CDR3 length: 14 residues. V was clipped by 6 bases and J by 4 bases; unmatched bases: 3. Germline CDR1 and CDR2: MNHNS and SASEGT. DNA of the CDR3: TGTGCCAGCAGGGACAGGGGGCAATCAGATACGCAGTATTTT. It translates to CASRDRGQSDTQYF.

The genes are TRBV7-9 and TRBJ2-5, with D tentatively TRBD2 (5 bases). The CDR3 loop spans 14 amino acids. The V gene's germline CDR1 is SEHNR and CDR2 FQNEAQ (reference sequence). Trimming took 3 bases from V and 5 from J, leaving 13 bases between them. CDR3 sequence: CASSFASGGETQYF. CDR3 nucleotides: TGTGCCAGCAGCTTTGCAAGCGGCGGGGAGACCCAGTACTTC.

This clonotype turned up a few times. Given a much more abundant clone one base away, this may be a read error. J is TRBJ2-2 and V is TRBV6-5; TRBD1 is a possible D gene (6 bases). Germline V CDR1 and CDR2: MNHEY, SVGAGI. The V end lost 4 bases, the J end lost 6 bases, and 6 bases lay between the germline ends. CDR3 length: 12 amino acids. CDR3 sequence (DNA): TGTGCCAGCAGTTCAGGGGCCGGGGAGCTGTTTTTT. It translates to CASSSGAGELFF.

The V call is TRBV5-1, the J call TRBJ2-1; 10 nucleotides agree with TRBD1. V lost 4 bases to trimming and J lost 5 bases; unmatched junction nucleotides: 9. Looked up from germline, CDR1 is SGHRS and CDR2 is YFSETQ. This CDR3 is built from 16 residues. CDR3 region: CASSTPGQGLNNEQFF. The CDR3 DNA sequence: TGCGCCAGCAGCACGCCGGGACAGGGGTTGAACAATGAGCAGTTCTTC. Drawing the rest from reference TRBV5-1 and TRBJ2-1, the complete variable domain is KAGVTQTPRYLIKTRGQQVTLSCSPISGHRSVSWYQQTPGQGLQFLFEYFSETQRNKGNFPGRFSGRQFSNSRSEMNVSTLELGDSALYLCASSTPGQGLNNEQFFGPGTRLTVL.

This clonotype was seen a single time. The rearrangement uses TRBV7-6 and TRBJ2-1; 9 bases agree with TRBD2. Germline V lookup: CDR1 SGHVS, CDR2 FNYEAQ. The ends lost 5 bases at V and 0 bases at J; junction bases unmatched: 8. The CDR3 runs to 17 residues. The CDR3 region has the DNA TGTGCCAGCAGCCAACGGGCTAGCGGGGTCTCCTACAATGAGCAGTTCTTC. Translated: CASSQRASGVSYNEQFF.

The rearrangement joins TRBV7-9 to TRBJ1-1; D ambiguous. Trimming left V 1 base short and J 4 bases short, with 13 bases between. Per germline, CDR1 SEHNR and CDR2 FQNEAQ (reference sequence). The CDR3 length is 15 residues. The chain's CDR3 is CASSLDLGSLTEAFF. The DNA of the CDR3 is TGTGCCAGCAGCTTAGATCTGGGGTCCCTCACTGAAGCTTTCTTT.

The genes are TRBV25-1 and TRBJ2-5; 8 bases are a match to TRBD2. The germline V gene encodes CDR1 MGHDK and CDR2 SYGVNS. The CDR3 consists of 14 residues. V lost 6 bases, J lost 11 bases, and 14 bases stayed unmatched. The CDR3 sequence: CASREAGATNEQYF. Here the CDR3 DNA reads TGTGCCAGCAGAGAAGCGGGGGCCACTAATGAGCAGTACTTC. The complete variable domain, with remaining parts taken from reference TRBV25-1 and TRBJ2-5, reads EADIYQTPRYLVIGTGKKITLECSQTMGHDKMYWYQQDPGMELHLIHYSYGVNSTEKGDLSSESTVSRIRTEHFPLTLESARPSHTSQYLCASREAGATNEQYFGPGTRLLVL.

The chain uses TRBV27 and TRBJ2-3; TRBD1 aligns across 10 bases. The CDR3 has 15 residues. The ends lost 6 bases at V and 4 bases at J; junction bases unmatched: 7. The germline CDR1 and CDR2 sequences are MNHEY and SMNVEV (reference sequence). CDR3 nucleotide sequence: TGTGCCAGCAGGGAGCGGGACAGGGGTGCAGATACGCAGTATTTT. It is translated as CASRERDRGADTQYF.

V usage is TRBV28 and J usage is TRBJ2-4; 10 nucleotides line up with TRBD1. Germline assignment: CDR1 MDHEN and CDR2 SYDVKM. J was trimmed by 2 bases and V by 9 bases; bases with no gene match: 16. This CDR3 is 18 amino acids long. The CDR3 sequence is CASLPGQGSRVTKNIQYF. CDR3 DNA sequence: TGTGCCAGTCTCCCGGGACAGGGGTCGAGGGTGACCAAAAACATTCAGTACTTC.

The chain joins TRBV10-3 to TRBJ2-1; 12 positions agree with TRBD2. Per the germline V gene, CDR1 is ENHRY and CDR2 is SYGVKD. CDR3 length: 15 amino acids. V was pared by 8 bases and J by 5 bases, with 7 bases of the junction left unmatched. For the CDR3, the DNA is TGTGCCATCGAACCGACTAGCGGGGGAAACAATGAGCAGTTCTTC. Translation gives CAIEPTSGGNNEQFF.

V is TRBV6-2 or TRBV6-3 and J is TRBJ2-1; weak D call: TRBD1 (5 bases). Deletions cut 0 bases from V and 9 bases from J, with 9 bases between. This CDR3 spans 13 amino acids. Germline CDR1 is MNHEY and CDR2 is SVGEGT. The DNA of the CDR3 is TGTGCCAGCAGTTACTCTGGGGCTAGTGAGCAGTTCTTC. As protein: CASSYSGASEQFF.

The chain joins TRBV15 to TRBJ2-7; 8 nucleotides agree with TRBD1. Germline V gene data show CDR1 as LNHNV and CDR2 as YYDKDF (reference sequence). J was trimmed by 7 bases and V by 4 bases; bases with no gene match: 12. The CDR3 extends over 15 amino acids. The CDR3 sequence: CATSKGQGIDHEQYF. The CDR3 DNA reads TGTGCCACCAGCAAAGGACAGGGCATTGACCATGAGCAGTACTTC.

V and J are TRBV9 and TRBJ2-3; TRBD2 agrees at 11 bases. This CDR3 is built from 16 residues. V trimming: 2 bases; J trimming: 2 bases; junction bases outside the gene matches: 4. Germline CDR1 and CDR2: SGDLS and YYNGEE. The CDR3 protein is CASSVLAGGFTDTQYF. The CDR3, as DNA: TGTGCCAGCAGCGTGCTAGCGGGGGGCTTCACAGATACGCAGTATTTT.

This clonotype appeared a few times. The chain uses TRBV24-1 and TRBJ1-2, with TRBD1 matching 7 bases. Germline V CDR1 and CDR2: KGHDR, SFDVKD. The length of the CDR3 is 16 residues. With V trimmed by 2 bases and J by 4 bases, 9 bases remained unmatched. CDR3 nucleotide sequence: TGTGCCACCAGTGATTCCGGGCGGGGACAGAGCTATGGCTACACCTTC. It translates to CATSDSGRGQSYGYTF.

This chain uses TRBV6-5 with TRBJ2-5, with D perhaps matching TRBD2 (6 bases). V was clipped by 4 bases and J by 7 bases, with 19 bases between them. CDR3 length equals 15 residues. Germline V lookup: CDR1 MNHEY, CDR2 SVGAGI. CDR3 bases: TGTGCCAGCAGTTCCCCCGGGACTCCGGGACGGACCCAGTACTTC. Protein: CASSSPGTPGRTQYF.

This chain connects TRBV28 to TRBJ2-3, with D perhaps matching TRBD1 (5 bases). V was cut by 6 bases and J by 0 bases, with 13 bases left in between. The CDR3 is 15 amino acids. Germline CDR1 reads MDHEN; CDR2 reads SYDVKM. CDR3 amino acids: CASRPQGISTDTQYF. The CDR3 DNA reads TGTGCCAGCAGGCCTCAGGGCATTAGCACAGATACGCAGTATTTT.

Only a few counts were recorded for this clonotype. This sequence joins TRBV28 and TRBJ2-3, with D perhaps TRBD1 (6 bases). CDR1 is MDHEN, CDR2 SYDVKM, per germline. The CDR3 length is 14 residues. V was cut by 4 bases and J by 1 base, with 9 bases left in between. The chain's CDR3 is CASSWDTRTDTQYF. In DNA, the CDR3 is TGTGCCAGCAGTTGGGACACTCGCACAGATACGCAGTATTTT.

Comments on this clonotype: A junction end diverges from the germline sequence, so it may reflect a read error. The rearrangement joins TRBV7-9 to TRBJ1-1; D is uncertain. Germline CDR1 and CDR2: SEHNR and FQNEAQ (reference sequence). The CDR3 has 16 amino acids. The CDR3 sequence: CASSIANLISNTEAFF. DNA of the CDR3: TGTGCCAGCAGCATAGCTAACCTGATATCGAACACTGAAGCTTTCTTT.